This is a list of T cell receptor beta chains from one sample in a study of vaccination effects on CD4 cells after COVID-19. Which antigens these TCRs recognize remains unknown. This table comes from immunoSEQ multiplex PCR, and its TCRdb copy is limited to in-frame clones, with some not included. The sample includes tens of thousands of clones, more than 60% of them seen just once. The sequences come from CD4+ T cells from PBMCs cultured with a peptide pool, collected before COVID-19 vaccination. All receptors come from a human donor who had a prior SARS-CoV-2 infection. The CDR3 runs from the conserved cysteine through the conserved F or W. A D gene is named only where the DNA matches it firmly. Not every row has a clone size; where given, it reads once, few, many or a size class.

j_gene: TRBJ2-3; d_gene: -; v_gene: TRBV7-3; abundance: -; CDR3nt: TGTGCCAGCAGCTTAATGGCTAGTACAGATACGCAGTATTTT; CDR3aa: CASSLMASTDTQYF
j_gene: TRBJ2-5; d_gene: -; v_gene: TRBV7-9; abundance: -; CDR3nt: TGTGCCAGCAGCTTGACGGCCCAAGAGACCCAGTACTTC; CDR3aa: CASSLTAQETQYF
j_gene: TRBJ2-1; d_gene: -; v_gene: TRBV29-1; abundance: -; CDR3nt: TGCAGCGTTGGAGAGGCTTGGCAGTTCTTC; CDR3aa: CSVGEAWQFF
j_gene: TRBJ1-1; d_gene: -; v_gene: TRBV7-2; abundance: -; CDR3nt: TGTGCCAGCAGCTTACGTCTGACGGCCCTGAACACTGAAGCTTTCTTT; CDR3aa: CASSLRLTALNTEAFF
j_gene: TRBJ2-7; d_gene: TRBD1; v_gene: TRBV7-2; abundance: few; CDR3nt: TGTGCCAGCAGCTTCCGGGACAGGGGGCGCGAGCAGTACTTC; CDR3aa: CASSFRDRGREQYF
j_gene: TRBJ1-4; d_gene: -; v_gene: TRBV28; abundance: -; CDR3nt: TGTGCCAGCAGGGACGGGGCTGAGGAAAAACTGTTTTTT; CDR3aa: CASRDGAEEKLFF
j_gene: TRBJ2-2; d_gene: -; v_gene: TRBV5-6; abundance: -; CDR3nt: TGTGCCAGCAGCTTCTATGGGGTTGGCACCGGGGAGCTGTTTTTT; CDR3aa: CASSFYGVGTGELFF
j_gene: TRBJ2-7; d_gene: -; v_gene: TRBV30; abundance: -; CDR3nt: TGTGCCTGGTCTGGACTGTCCTACGAGCAGTACTTC; CDR3aa: CAWSGLSYEQYF
j_gene: TRBJ1-1; d_gene: TRBD1; v_gene: TRBV4-2; abundance: few; CDR3nt: TGTGCCAGCAGCGACCAGGGGGGGACTGAAGCTTTCTTT; CDR3aa: CASSDQGGTEAFF
j_gene: TRBJ1-1; d_gene: TRBD1; v_gene: TRBV19; abundance: -; CDR3nt: TGTGCCAGTAGTATCCAGGGGGGCACTGAAGCTTTCTTT; CDR3aa: CASSIQGGTEAFF
j_gene: TRBJ2-1; d_gene: -; v_gene: TRBV29-1; abundance: once; CDR3nt: TGCAGCGGCGGAAACAGAGACAATGAGCAGTTCTTC; CDR3aa: CSGGNRDNEQFF
j_gene: TRBJ1-2; d_gene: -; v_gene: TRBV6-5; abundance: few; CDR3nt: TGTGCCAGCACCCTGCCGGTAGACTATGGCTACACCTTC; CDR3aa: CASTLPVDYGYTF
j_gene: TRBJ1-3; d_gene: -; v_gene: TRBV10-3; abundance: -; CDR3nt: TGTGCCTCAGGGAAGGACTCTGGAAACACCATATATTTT; CDR3aa: CASGKDSGNTIYF
j_gene: TRBJ2-7; d_gene: -; v_gene: TRBV30; abundance: -; CDR3nt: TGTGCCTGGAGTGTATTAACAGGGCATTCTCCTCGACAGTACTTC; CDR3aa: CAWSVLTGHSPRQYF
j_gene: TRBJ2-7; d_gene: TRBD1; v_gene: TRBV2; abundance: few; CDR3nt: TGTGCCAGCAGTGAGAGGGACAGGGGGCGGGAGCAGTACTTC; CDR3aa: CASSERDRGREQYF
j_gene: TRBJ1-2; d_gene: TRBD1; v_gene: TRBV27; abundance: -; CDR3nt: TGTGCCAGCAGTTCCAAGCCCGCAGGGGGCGGAGGTGGCTACACCTTC; CDR3aa: CASSSKPAGGGGGYTF
j_gene: TRBJ2-2; d_gene: -; v_gene: TRBV11-3; abundance: -; CDR3nt: TGTGCCAGCAGCTTAATGCCCCTGGGCAGGGGAGGGGCCGGGGAGCTGTTTTTT; CDR3aa: CASSLMPLGRGGAGELFF
j_gene: TRBJ2-7; d_gene: TRBD1; v_gene: TRBV3-1/TRBV3-2; abundance: few; CDR3nt: TGTGCCAGCAGCTCACCCGGGACAGGGGAGGACGAGCAGTACTTC; CDR3aa: CASSSPGTGEDEQYF
j_gene: TRBJ2-2; d_gene: TRBD2; v_gene: TRBV5-4; abundance: -; CDR3nt: TGTGCCAGCAGCTCGGGACTAGCGGGGGGGAACACCGGGGAGCTGTTTTTT; CDR3aa: CASSSGLAGGNTGELFF
j_gene: TRBJ1-1; d_gene: -; v_gene: TRBV19; abundance: -; CDR3nt: TGTGCCAGTAGTATAGCAATTGGGCAGGGGAGTTTCACTGAAGCTTTCTTT; CDR3aa: CASSIAIGQGSFTEAFF
j_gene: TRBJ2-7; d_gene: -; v_gene: TRBV7-6; abundance: -; CDR3nt: TGTGCCAGCAGCTTAGGGGCGGGACCCTCCTACGAGCAGTACTTC; CDR3aa: CASSLGAGPSYEQYF
j_gene: TRBJ2-1; d_gene: TRBD2; v_gene: TRBV7-9; abundance: few; CDR3nt: TGTGCCAGCAGCTTTCTTCTAGCGGGAGGGAATGAGCAGTTCTTC; CDR3aa: CASSFLLAGGNEQFF
j_gene: TRBJ1-1; d_gene: -; v_gene: TRBV4-2; abundance: few; CDR3nt: TGTGCCAGCAGCCTTTTGGGGACCTCTAACACTGAAGCTTTCTTT; CDR3aa: CASSLLGTSNTEAFF
j_gene: TRBJ1-4; d_gene: TRBD1; v_gene: TRBV12-3/TRBV12-4; abundance: -; CDR3nt: TGTGCCAGCAGTTTACAGGGGGCTGAAAAACTGTTTTTT; CDR3aa: CASSLQGAEKLFF
j_gene: TRBJ2-7; d_gene: TRBD2; v_gene: TRBV2; abundance: -; CDR3nt: TGTGCCAGCAGGGGGACTAGCGGTCTATTCGAGCAGTACTTC; CDR3aa: CASRGTSGLFEQYF
j_gene: TRBJ1-4; d_gene: TRBD1; v_gene: TRBV5-1; abundance: -; CDR3nt: TGCGCCAGCAGCTCGGGGACAGCAACTAATGAAAAACTGTTTTTT; CDR3aa: CASSSGTATNEKLFF
j_gene: TRBJ1-2; d_gene: -; v_gene: TRBV6-5; abundance: -; CDR3nt: TGTGCCAGCAGTTACGGGGAGGGTCGCTATGGCTACACCTTC; CDR3aa: CASSYGEGRYGYTF
j_gene: TRBJ1-2; d_gene: -; v_gene: TRBV30; abundance: -; CDR3nt: TGTGCCTGGAGTAACGGACGAGTATATGGCTACACCTTC; CDR3aa: CAWSNGRVYGYTF
j_gene: TRBJ1-4; d_gene: TRBD1; v_gene: TRBV19; abundance: -; CDR3nt: TGTGCCAGTAGTCGGACAGGGGTCGAAAAACTGTTTTTT; CDR3aa: CASSRTGVEKLFF
j_gene: TRBJ1-1; d_gene: -; v_gene: TRBV15; abundance: -; CDR3nt: TGTGCCACCAGCAGAGATCGGGAAGAAGCTTTCTTT; CDR3aa: CATSRDREEAFF